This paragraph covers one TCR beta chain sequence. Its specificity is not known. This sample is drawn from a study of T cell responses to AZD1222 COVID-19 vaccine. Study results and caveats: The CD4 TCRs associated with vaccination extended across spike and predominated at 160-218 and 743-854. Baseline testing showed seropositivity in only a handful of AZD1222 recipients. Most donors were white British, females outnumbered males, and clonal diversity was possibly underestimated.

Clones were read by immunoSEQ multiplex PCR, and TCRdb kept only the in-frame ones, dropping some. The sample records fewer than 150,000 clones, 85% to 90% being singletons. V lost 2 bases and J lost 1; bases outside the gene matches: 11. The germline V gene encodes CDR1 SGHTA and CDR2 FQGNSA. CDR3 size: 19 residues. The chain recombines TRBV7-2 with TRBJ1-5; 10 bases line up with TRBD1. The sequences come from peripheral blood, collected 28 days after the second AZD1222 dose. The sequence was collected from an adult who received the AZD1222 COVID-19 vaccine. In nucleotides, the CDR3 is TGTGCCAGCAGCTTACGACAGGGGGCTGGTGTGGGGAGCAATCAGCCCCAGCATTTT. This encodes CASSLRQGAGVGSNQPQHF. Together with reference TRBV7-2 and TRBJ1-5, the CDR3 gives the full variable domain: GAGVSQSPSNKVTEKGKDVELRCDPISGHTALYWYRQSLGQGLEFLIYFQGNSAPDKSGLPSDRFSAERTGGSVSTLTIQRTQQEDSAVYLCASSLRQGAGVGSNQPQHFGDGTRLSIL.